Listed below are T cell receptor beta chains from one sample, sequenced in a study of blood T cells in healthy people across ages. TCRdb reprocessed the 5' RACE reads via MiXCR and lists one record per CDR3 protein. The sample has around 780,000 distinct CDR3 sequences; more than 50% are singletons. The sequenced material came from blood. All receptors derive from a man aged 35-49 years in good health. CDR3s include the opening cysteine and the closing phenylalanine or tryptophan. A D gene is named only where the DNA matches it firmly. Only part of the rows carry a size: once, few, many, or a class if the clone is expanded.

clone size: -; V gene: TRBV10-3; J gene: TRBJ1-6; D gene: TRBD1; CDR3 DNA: TGTGCCATCAGTGAGCCAACTACAGGGGGAATTTCACCCCTCCACTTT; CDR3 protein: CAISEPTTGGISPLHF
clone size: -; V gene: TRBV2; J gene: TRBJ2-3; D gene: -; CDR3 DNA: TGTGCCAGCATCGGACAGAACACAGATACGCAGTATTTT; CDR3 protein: CASIGQNTDTQYF
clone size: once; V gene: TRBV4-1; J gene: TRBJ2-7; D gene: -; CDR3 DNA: TGCGCCAGCAGCCAAGAAATGGGCTACGAGCAGTACTTC; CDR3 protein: CASSQEMGYEQYF
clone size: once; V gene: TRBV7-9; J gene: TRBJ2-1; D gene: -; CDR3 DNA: TGTGCCAGCCGCGCCTCCGGCGGCTACTACAATGAGCAGTTCTTC; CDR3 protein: CASRASGGYYNEQFF
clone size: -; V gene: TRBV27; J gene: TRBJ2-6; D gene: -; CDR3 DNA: TGTGCCAGCAGCCCCATACACCTTACGAGGGGGTCTGGGGCCAACGTCCTGACTTTC; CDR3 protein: CASSPIHLTRGSGANVLTF
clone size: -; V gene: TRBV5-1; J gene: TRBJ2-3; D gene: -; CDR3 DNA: TGCGCCAGCTGGCGGGGCGGATCTAGCACAGATACGCAGTATTTT; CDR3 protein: CASWRGGSSTDTQYF
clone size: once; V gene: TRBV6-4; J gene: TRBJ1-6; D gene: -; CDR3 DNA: TGTGCCAGCAGTGACGCGGCAGGAGTTTATAATTCACCCCTCCACTTT; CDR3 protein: CASSDAAGVYNSPLHF
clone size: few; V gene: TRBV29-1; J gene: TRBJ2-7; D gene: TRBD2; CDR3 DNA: TGCAGCGCCGCGGGGGGGACTTACTACGAGCAGTACTTC; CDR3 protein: CSAAGGTYYEQYF
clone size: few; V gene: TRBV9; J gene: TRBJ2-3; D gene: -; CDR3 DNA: TGTGCCAGCAGCGTAGCTGAAGATACGCAGTATTTT; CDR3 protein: CASSVAEDTQYF
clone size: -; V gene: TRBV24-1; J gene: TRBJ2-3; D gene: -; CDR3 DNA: TGTGCCACCAGTGATCCCGACAGGGATACGCAGTATTTT; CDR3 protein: CATSDPDRDTQYF
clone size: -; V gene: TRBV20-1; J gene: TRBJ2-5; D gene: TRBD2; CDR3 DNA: TGCAGTGCCAGAGGGCTAGCGGGGGGACTGCAAGAGACCCAGTACTTC; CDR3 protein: CSARGLAGGLQETQYF
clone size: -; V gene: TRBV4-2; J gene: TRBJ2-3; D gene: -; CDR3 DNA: TGTGCCAGCAGCCAGGATGCGGGGTGGCGGGGAAGCACAGATACGCAGTATTTT; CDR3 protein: CASSQDAGWRGSTDTQYF
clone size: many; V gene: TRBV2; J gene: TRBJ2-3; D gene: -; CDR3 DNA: TGTGCCTCTCCCGAGGGACGCACAGATACGCAGTATTTT; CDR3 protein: CASPEGRTDTQYF
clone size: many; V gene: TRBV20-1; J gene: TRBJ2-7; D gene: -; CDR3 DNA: TGCAGTGCTAGAGAGGGGAACTCGGAGCTCGAGCAGTACTTC; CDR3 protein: CSAREGNSELEQYF
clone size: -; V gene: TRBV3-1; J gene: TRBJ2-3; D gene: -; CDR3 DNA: TGTGCCAGCAGCCAGACGGTGCGGCAAGGGACAGATACGCAGTATTTT; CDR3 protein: CASSQTVRQGTDTQYF
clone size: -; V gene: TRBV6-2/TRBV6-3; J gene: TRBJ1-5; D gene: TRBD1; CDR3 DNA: TGTGCCAGCAGTTACTCACAGGGGTTCAAGTTCGATCAGCCCCAGCATTTT; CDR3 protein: CASSYSQGFKFDQPQHF
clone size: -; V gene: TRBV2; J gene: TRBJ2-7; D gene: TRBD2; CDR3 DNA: TGTGCCAGCAGGACTAGCGGGGTGATCTACGAGCAGTACTTC; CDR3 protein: CASRTSGVIYEQYF
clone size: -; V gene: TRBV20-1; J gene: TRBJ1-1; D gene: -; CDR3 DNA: TGCAGCGCTAGAGAGGGGGGGCGGAGTAGTGATTTCTTT; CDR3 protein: CSAREGGRSSDFF
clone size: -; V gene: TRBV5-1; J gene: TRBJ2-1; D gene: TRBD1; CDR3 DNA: TGCGCCAGCAGACCCGGGACAGGGGTTTCTGAGCAGTTCTTC; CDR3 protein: CASRPGTGVSEQFF
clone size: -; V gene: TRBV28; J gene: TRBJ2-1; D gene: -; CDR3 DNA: TGTGCCAGCAGCCCCTTAGCGGTAGAAAACCTCGCGGAGCAGTTCTTC; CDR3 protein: CASSPLAVENLAEQFF
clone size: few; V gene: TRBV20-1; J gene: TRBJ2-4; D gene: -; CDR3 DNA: TGCAGTGCTAGCATCGAGGGGCTAGCCAAAAACATTCAGTACTTC; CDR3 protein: CSASIEGLAKNIQYF
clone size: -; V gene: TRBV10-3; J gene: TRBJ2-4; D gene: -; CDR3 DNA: TGTGCCATCAGTTTTGACGTCTCCAAAAACATTCAGTACTTC; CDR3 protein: CAISFDVSKNIQYF
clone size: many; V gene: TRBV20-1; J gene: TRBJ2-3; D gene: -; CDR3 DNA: TGCAGTGCTAGTTACCCTAGCACAGATACGCAGTATTTT; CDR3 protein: CSASYPSTDTQYF
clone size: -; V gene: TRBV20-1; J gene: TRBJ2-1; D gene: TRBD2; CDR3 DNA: TGCAGTGCTAGTCCTTCTAGCGGGAGGGATGAGCAGTTCTTC; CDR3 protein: CSASPSSGRDEQFF
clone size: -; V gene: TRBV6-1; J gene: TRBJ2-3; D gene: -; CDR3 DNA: TGTGCCAGCAGTGAAGGTGGGGGCCAACTACGCACAGATACGCAGTATTTT; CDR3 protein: CASSEGGGQLRTDTQYF
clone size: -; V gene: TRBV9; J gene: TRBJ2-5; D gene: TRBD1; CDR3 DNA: TGTGCCAGCAGCGTAGACAGGGGACAGGGTGAGACCCAGTACTTC; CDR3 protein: CASSVDRGQGETQYF
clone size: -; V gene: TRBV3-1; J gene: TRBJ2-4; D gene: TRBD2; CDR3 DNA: TGTGCCAGCAGCCAAGGGATGGCGGGGGGGATTCTAGCCAAAAACATTCAGTACTTC; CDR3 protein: CASSQGMAGGILAKNIQYF
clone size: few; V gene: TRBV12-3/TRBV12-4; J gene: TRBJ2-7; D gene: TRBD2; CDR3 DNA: TGTGCCAGCAGTAGCGGGAGAGTTTCCTACGAGCAGTACTTC; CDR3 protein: CASSSGRVSYEQYF
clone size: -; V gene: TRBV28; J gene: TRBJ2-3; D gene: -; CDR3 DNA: TGTGCCAGCAGAGGCCCCTGGAGCCCCACAGATACGCAGTATTTT; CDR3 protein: CASRGPWSPTDTQYF
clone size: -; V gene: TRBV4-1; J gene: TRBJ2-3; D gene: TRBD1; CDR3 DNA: TGCGCCAGCAGCCAAGATCCCCAGGGGGCCGGTGATACGCAGTATTTT; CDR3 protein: CASSQDPQGAGDTQYF
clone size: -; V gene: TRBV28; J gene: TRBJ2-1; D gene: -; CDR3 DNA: TGTGCCGCGAACGACTTGGGGCCCCTCGCTTCCAATGAGCAGTTCTTC; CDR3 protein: CAANDLGPLASNEQFF